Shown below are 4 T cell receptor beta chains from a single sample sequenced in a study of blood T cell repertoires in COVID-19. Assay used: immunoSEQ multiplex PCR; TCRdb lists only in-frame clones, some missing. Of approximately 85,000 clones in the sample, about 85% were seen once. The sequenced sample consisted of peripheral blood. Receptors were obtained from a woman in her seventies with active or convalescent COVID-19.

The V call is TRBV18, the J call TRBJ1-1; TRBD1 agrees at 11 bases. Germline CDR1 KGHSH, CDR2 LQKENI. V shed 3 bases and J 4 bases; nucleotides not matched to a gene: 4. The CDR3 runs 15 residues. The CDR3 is CASSPWDRGGTEAFF. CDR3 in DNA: TGTGCCAGCTCACCCTGGGACAGGGGGGGCACTGAAGCTTTCTTT.

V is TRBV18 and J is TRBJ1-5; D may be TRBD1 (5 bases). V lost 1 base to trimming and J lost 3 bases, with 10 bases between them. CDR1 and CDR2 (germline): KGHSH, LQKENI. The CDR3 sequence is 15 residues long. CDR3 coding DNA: TGTGCCAGCTCACCACAGGGGCAGATCAATCAGCCCCAGCATTTT. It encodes CASSPQGQINQPQHF.

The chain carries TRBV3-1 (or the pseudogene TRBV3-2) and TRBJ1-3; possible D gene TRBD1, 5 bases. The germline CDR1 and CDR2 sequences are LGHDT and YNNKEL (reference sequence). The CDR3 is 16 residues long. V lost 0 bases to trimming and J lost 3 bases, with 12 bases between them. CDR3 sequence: CASSQDRRADGNTIYF. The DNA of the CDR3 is TGTGCCAGCAGCCAAGATCGCAGGGCTGATGGAAACACCATATATTTT.

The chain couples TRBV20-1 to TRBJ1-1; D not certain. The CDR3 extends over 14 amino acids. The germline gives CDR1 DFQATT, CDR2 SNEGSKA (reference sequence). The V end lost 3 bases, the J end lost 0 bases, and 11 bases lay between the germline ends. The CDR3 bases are TGCAGTGCTAGTGTCCCGGGGATGAACACTGAAGCTTTCTTT. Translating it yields CSASVPGMNTEAFF.